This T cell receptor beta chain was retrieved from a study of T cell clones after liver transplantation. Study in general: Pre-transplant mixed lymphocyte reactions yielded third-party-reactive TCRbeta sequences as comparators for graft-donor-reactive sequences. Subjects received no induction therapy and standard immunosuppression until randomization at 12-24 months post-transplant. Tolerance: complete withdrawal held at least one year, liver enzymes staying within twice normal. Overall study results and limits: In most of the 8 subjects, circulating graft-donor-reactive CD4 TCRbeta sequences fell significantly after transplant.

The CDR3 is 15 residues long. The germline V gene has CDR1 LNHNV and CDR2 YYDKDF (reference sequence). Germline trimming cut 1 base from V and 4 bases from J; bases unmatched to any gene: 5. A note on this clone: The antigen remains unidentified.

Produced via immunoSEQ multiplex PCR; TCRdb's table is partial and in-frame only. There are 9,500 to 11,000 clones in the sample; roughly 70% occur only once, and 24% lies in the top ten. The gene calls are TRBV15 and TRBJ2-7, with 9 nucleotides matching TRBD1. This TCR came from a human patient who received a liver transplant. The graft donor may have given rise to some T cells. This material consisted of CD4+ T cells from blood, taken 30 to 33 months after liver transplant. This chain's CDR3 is CATSRADRGEYEQYF. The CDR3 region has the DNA TGTGCCACCAGCAGAGCCGACAGGGGGGAGTACGAGCAGTACTTC.